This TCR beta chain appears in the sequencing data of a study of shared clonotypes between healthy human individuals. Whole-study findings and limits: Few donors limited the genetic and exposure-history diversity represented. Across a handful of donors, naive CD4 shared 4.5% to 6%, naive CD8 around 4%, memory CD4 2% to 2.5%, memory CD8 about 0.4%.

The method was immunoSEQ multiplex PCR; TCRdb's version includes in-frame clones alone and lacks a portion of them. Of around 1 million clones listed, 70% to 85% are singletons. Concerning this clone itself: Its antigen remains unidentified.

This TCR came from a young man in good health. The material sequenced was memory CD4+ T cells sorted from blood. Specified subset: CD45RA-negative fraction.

Written as DNA, the CDR3 is TGTGCCATCAGTGATCAGGGAGGGCGAGGAGGCGAGCAGTACTTC. It is translated as CAISDQGGRGGEQYF. V is TRBV10-3 and J is TRBJ2-7; 7 bases fit TRBD2. Per germline, CDR1 ENHRY and CDR2 SYGVKD. J gave up 6 bases and V 3 bases, and 11 bases lay outside the gene matches. This CDR3 is built from 15 residues.